These T cell receptor beta chains were read from a single sample in a study of shared clonotypes between healthy human individuals. Sequencing used immunoSEQ multiplex PCR; TCRdb keeps in-frame clones, though not all of them. The table records 450,000 to 550,000 clones, 79% of them present only once. The sample comprised PBMCs. The receptors shown here come from a woman in her forties in good health. Some clones in this sample may be carry-over from other donors' samples. CDR3s include the opening cysteine and the closing phenylalanine or tryptophan. D genes are given only for firm matches. Where a row states a size, it is once, few, many or the class of an expanded clone; other rows omit it.

cdr3_nt: TGTGCCAGCAGTGATCGGGTACAAGAGACCCAGTACTTC; cdr3_aa: CASSDRVQETQYF; clone_size: .; v_call: TRBV28; j_call: TRBJ2-5; d_call: .
cdr3_nt: TGTGCCAGCAGCTTGTTGAGGGGGAGCTATGGCTACACCTTC; cdr3_aa: CASSLLRGSYGYTF; clone_size: .; v_call: TRBV5-4; j_call: TRBJ1-2; d_call: .
cdr3_nt: TGTGCCAGCAGTTACACAGATACGCAGTATTTT; cdr3_aa: CASSYTDTQYF; clone_size: few; v_call: TRBV2; j_call: TRBJ2-3; d_call: .
cdr3_nt: TGTGCCAGCAGCCAAGATAAGCGGGGACAAGAGACCCAGTACTTC; cdr3_aa: CASSQDKRGQETQYF; clone_size: many; v_call: TRBV4-2; j_call: TRBJ2-5; d_call: TRBD2
cdr3_nt: TGTGCCAGCAGCTTGGGCACGGGCCGGGTCGCGGAAAAACTGTTTTTT; cdr3_aa: CASSLGTGRVAEKLFF; clone_size: .; v_call: TRBV5-5; j_call: TRBJ1-4; d_call: .
cdr3_nt: TGCGCCAGCAGCTTGCTTGATTACACAGATACGCAGTATTTT; cdr3_aa: CASSLLDYTDTQYF; clone_size: once; v_call: TRBV5-1; j_call: TRBJ2-3; d_call: .
cdr3_nt: TGTGCCAGCAGTAACGAGGGGGGCACCTACAATGAGCAGTTCTTC; cdr3_aa: CASSNEGGTYNEQFF; clone_size: .; v_call: TRBV6-5; j_call: TRBJ2-1; d_call: .
cdr3_nt: TGCGCCAGCAGCCTTTGGGGATCGGGACTAGCGGGGCGCACAGATACGCAGTATTTT; cdr3_aa: CASSLWGSGLAGRTDTQYF; clone_size: .; v_call: TRBV4-1; j_call: TRBJ2-3; d_call: TRBD2
cdr3_nt: TGTGCCAGCAGCTTATTAGCGGGTTCCCCCGGGGAGCTGTTTTTT; cdr3_aa: CASSLLAGSPGELFF; clone_size: .; v_call: TRBV7-6; j_call: TRBJ2-2; d_call: TRBD2
cdr3_nt: TGTGCCAGCAGCCTGCCAGCGGTTAAATGGTACGAGCAGTACTTC; cdr3_aa: CASSLPAVKWYEQYF; clone_size: .; v_call: TRBV5-8; j_call: TRBJ2-7; d_call: .
cdr3_nt: TGCGCCAGCAGCTTGGAGGGGCGTGGGGGTGGCTACACCTTC; cdr3_aa: CASSLEGRGGGYTF; clone_size: .; v_call: TRBV5-1; j_call: TRBJ1-2; d_call: .
cdr3_nt: TGTGCCAGCAGCTGGATGGGACTAGCGGGGACGAACACCGGGGAGCTGTTTTTT; cdr3_aa: CASSWMGLAGTNTGELFF; clone_size: .; v_call: TRBV28; j_call: TRBJ2-2; d_call: TRBD2
cdr3_nt: TGTGCCACCAGCAGAGCGCGGGAGGGTTTCAATGAGCAGTTCTTC; cdr3_aa: CATSRAREGFNEQFF; clone_size: many; v_call: TRBV15; j_call: TRBJ2-1; d_call: TRBD2
cdr3_nt: TGTGCCTGGAGTGGACTGGGGCAGCCCCAGCATTTT; cdr3_aa: CAWSGLGQPQHF; clone_size: .; v_call: TRBV30; j_call: TRBJ1-5; d_call: .
cdr3_nt: TGTGCCGCTGGACTAGCGTACATCTACGAGCAGTACTTC; cdr3_aa: CAAGLAYIYEQYF; clone_size: .; v_call: TRBV30; j_call: TRBJ2-7; d_call: TRBD2
cdr3_nt: TGTGCCAGCATCGGCGGGAGAGGATACGAGCAGTACTTC; cdr3_aa: CASIGGRGYEQYF; clone_size: .; v_call: TRBV28; j_call: TRBJ2-7; d_call: TRBD2
cdr3_nt: TGTGCCAGCAGTTACTGGGGCACCTCCTACGAGCAGTACTTC; cdr3_aa: CASSYWGTSYEQYF; clone_size: .; v_call: TRBV6-6; j_call: TRBJ2-7; d_call: .
cdr3_nt: TGTGCCAGCAGTGAAGCGCTTCCTTTCTTC; cdr3_aa: CASSEALPFF; clone_size: .; v_call: TRBV6-1; j_call: TRBJ2-1; d_call: .
cdr3_nt: TGTGCCAGCAGAAGCGCCGGGCTACAGTCAGCCTATGGCTACACCTTC; cdr3_aa: CASRSAGLQSAYGYTF; clone_size: once; v_call: TRBV28; j_call: TRBJ1-2; d_call: .
cdr3_nt: TGTGCCAGCAGCCCCCCCTTCCGGGGGGACAGGGGGCGCATTGGGGGCAATGAGCAGTTCTTC; cdr3_aa: CASSPPFRGDRGRIGGNEQFF; clone_size: .; v_call: TRBV7-8; j_call: TRBJ2-1; d_call: TRBD1
cdr3_nt: TGTGCCAGCAGCCCCGGACAGAACTATGGCTACACCTTC; cdr3_aa: CASSPGQNYGYTF; clone_size: .; v_call: TRBV7-2; j_call: TRBJ1-2; d_call: .
cdr3_nt: TGTGCCAGCACCTTCCAGGGATCGCCCTACGAGCAGTACTTC; cdr3_aa: CASTFQGSPYEQYF; clone_size: .; v_call: TRBV28; j_call: TRBJ2-7; d_call: .